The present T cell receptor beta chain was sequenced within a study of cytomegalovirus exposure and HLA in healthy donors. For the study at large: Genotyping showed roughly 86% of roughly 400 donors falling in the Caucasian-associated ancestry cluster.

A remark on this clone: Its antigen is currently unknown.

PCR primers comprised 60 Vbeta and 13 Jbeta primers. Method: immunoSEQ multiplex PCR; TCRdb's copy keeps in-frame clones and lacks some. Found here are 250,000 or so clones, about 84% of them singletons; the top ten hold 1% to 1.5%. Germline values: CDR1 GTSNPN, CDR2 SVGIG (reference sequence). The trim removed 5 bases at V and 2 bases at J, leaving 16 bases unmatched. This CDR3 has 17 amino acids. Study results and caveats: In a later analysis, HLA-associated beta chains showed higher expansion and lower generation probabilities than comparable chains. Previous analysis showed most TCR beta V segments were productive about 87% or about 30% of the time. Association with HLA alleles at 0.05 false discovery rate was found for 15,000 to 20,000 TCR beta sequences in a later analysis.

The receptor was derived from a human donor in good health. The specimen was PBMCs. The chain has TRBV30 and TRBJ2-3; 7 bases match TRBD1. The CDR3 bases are TGTGCCTGGTCGGGACAGCCGAATTGGGGGACCACAGATACGCAGTATTTT. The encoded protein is CAWSGQPNWGTTDTQYF. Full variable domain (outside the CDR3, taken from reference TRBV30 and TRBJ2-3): SQTIHQWPATLVQPVGSPLSLECTVEGTSNPNLYWYRQAAGRGLQLLFYSVGIGQISSEVPQNLSASRPQDRQFILSSKKLLLSDSGFYLCAWSGQPNWGTTDTQYFGPGTRLTVL.